Included here is one T cell receptor (beta chain) sequence, with context. In the source study's methods: Amplification of reference gene primers was used by the study to estimate nucleated cell counts. Here immunoSEQ multiplex PCR was the method, and the copy in TCRdb shows in-frame clones only, minus some. The V and J calls and clone size are taken from that table; D and trimming were inferred from the DNA. The sample records roughly 40,000 clones, 65% to 90% being singletons. The length of the CDR3 is 15 residues. CDR1 is SGHRS, CDR2 YFSETQ, per germline. Trimming took off 0 bases at V and 5 bases at J, with 14 bases between the two ends. The data were taken from a study of blood T cell repertoires in COVID-19. As for the study in general: Donors in the United States, Italy and Spain gave samples during acute or convalescent COVID-19. T cells, B-cell-depleted T cells, or PBMCs provided the cDNA or gDNA that served as material.

V and J are TRBV5-1 and TRBJ1-1; the D gene is possibly TRBD1 (5 bases). Sequenced material: peripheral blood. This clonotype was obtained from a human donor in a cohort sampled during active COVID-19. The CDR3 bases are TGCGCCAGCAGCTTGGGAAGGGGCAAGAGGACTGAAGCTTTCTTT. Translated, it gives CASSLGRGKRTEAFF.